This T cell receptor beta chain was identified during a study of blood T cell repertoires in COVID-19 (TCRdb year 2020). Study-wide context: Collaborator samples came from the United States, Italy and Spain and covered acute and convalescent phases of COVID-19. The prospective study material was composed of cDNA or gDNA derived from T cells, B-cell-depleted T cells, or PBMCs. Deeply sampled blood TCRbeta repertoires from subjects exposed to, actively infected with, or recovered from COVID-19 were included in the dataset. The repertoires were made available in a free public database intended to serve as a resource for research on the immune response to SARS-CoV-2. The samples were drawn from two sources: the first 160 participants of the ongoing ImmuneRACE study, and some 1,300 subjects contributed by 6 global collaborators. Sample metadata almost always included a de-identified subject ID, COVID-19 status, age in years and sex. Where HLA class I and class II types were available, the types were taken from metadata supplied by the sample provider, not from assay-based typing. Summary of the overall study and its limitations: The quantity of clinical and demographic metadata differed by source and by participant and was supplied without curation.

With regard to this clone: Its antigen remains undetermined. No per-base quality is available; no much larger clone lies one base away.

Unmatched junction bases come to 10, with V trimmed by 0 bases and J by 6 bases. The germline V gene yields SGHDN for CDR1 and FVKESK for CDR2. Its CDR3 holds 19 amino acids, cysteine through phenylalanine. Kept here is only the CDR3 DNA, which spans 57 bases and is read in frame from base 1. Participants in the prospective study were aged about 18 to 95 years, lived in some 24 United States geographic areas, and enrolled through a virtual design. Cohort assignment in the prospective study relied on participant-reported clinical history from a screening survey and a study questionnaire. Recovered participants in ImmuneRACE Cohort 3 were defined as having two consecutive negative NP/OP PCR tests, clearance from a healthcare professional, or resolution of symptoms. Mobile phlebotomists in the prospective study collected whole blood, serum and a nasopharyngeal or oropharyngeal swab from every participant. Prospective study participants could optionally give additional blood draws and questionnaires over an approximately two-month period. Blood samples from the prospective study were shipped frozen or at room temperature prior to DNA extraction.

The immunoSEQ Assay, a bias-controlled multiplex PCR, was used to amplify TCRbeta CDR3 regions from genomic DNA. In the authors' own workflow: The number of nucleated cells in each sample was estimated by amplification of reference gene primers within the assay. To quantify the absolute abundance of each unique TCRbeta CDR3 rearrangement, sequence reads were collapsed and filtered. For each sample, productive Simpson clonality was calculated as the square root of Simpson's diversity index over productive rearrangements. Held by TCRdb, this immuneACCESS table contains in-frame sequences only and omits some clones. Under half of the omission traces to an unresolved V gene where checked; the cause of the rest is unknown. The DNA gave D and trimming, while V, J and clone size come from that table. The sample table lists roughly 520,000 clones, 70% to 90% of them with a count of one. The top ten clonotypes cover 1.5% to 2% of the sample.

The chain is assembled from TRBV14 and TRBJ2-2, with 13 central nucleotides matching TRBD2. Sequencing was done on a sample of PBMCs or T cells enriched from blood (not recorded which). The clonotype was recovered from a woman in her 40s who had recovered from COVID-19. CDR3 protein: CASSQDLVTSGRGAGELFF. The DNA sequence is TGTGCCAGCAGCCAAGATCTCGTCACTAGCGGGAGGGGAGCCGGGGAGCTGTTTTTT.